Listed below are T cell receptor beta chains from one sample, sequenced in a study of T cells in Graves' hyperthyroidism and ophthalmopathy. From the multiplex PCR reads, TCRdb called clonotypes with MiXCR, one entry per CDR3 protein. Among around 690,000 distinct CDR3 sequences, around 15% were seen once, and the ten largest hold 15% to 18%. The sequenced sample consisted of blood. These receptors were obtained from a man aged 50 to 60 with Graves' hyperthyroidism. Both conserved end residues are part of each CDR3. The D gene is left open where the match is weak. Not every row has a clone size; where given, it reads once, few, many or a size class.

D: NA
V: TRBV4-1
size: few
J: TRBJ1-5
CDR3: CASSQDWTFGNQPQHF
DNA: TGCGCCAGCAGCCAAGATTGGACCTTTGGGAATCAGCCCCAGCATTTT

D: NA
V: TRBV7-3
size: many
J: TRBJ2-5
CDR3: CASSFWDNGAQYF
DNA: TGTGCCAGCAGCTTTTGGGACAACGGGGCCCAGTACTTC

D: NA
V: TRBV12-3/TRBV12-4
size: many
J: TRBJ1-5
CDR3: CASSFKANQPQHF
DNA: TGTGCCAGCAGTTTTAAGGCCAATCAGCCCCAGCATTTT

D: NA
V: TRBV11-2
size: many
J: TRBJ1-2
CDR3: CASSLPGTARDYGYTF
DNA: TGTGCCAGCAGCTTACCCGGGACGGCGAGAGATTATGGCTACACCTTC

D: TRBD2
V: TRBV7-3
size: many
J: TRBJ2-1
CDR3: CASSLAPGLYYNEQFF
DNA: TGTGCCAGCAGCTTAGCTCCGGGACTATACTACAATGAGCAGTTCTTC

D: TRBD1
V: TRBV2
size: NA
J: TRBJ1-1
CDR3: CASSARQGYAEAFF
DNA: TGTGCCAGCAGTGCCCGACAGGGGTACGCTGAAGCTTTCTTT

D: NA
V: TRBV7-3
size: few
J: TRBJ2-3
CDR3: CASSHGQSTDTQYF
DNA: TGTGCCAGCAGCCACGGACAAAGCACAGATACGCAGTATTTT

D: NA
V: TRBV18
size: few
J: TRBJ1-1
CDR3: CASPGDTGNTEAFF
DNA: TGTGCCAGCCCAGGGGACACAGGGAACACTGAAGCTTTCTTT

D: NA
V: TRBV19
size: many
J: TRBJ1-1
CDR3: CASSIVATWNTEAFF
DNA: TGTGCCAGTAGTATAGTAGCGACCTGGAACACTGAAGCTTTCTTT

D: NA
V: TRBV20-1
size: NA
J: TRBJ2-7
CDR3: CSARDRGPPNYGQYF
DNA: TGCAGTGCTAGAGATCGAGGCCCGCCCAATTACGGGCAGTACTTC

D: NA
V: TRBV2
size: many
J: TRBJ1-4
CDR3: CASSAPGQTNEKLFF
DNA: TGTGCCAGCAGTGCCCCGGGACAAACAAATGAAAAACTGTTTTTT

D: NA
V: TRBV12-3/TRBV12-4
size: many
J: TRBJ1-2
CDR3: CASSPGFNYGYTF
DNA: TGTGCCAGCAGTCCCGGATTTAACTATGGCTACACCTTC

D: NA
V: TRBV28
size: NA
J: TRBJ2-3
CDR3: CASSFLGAHTDTQYF
DNA: TGTGCCAGCAGTTTTCTAGGGGCCCACACAGATACGCAGTATTTT

D: NA
V: TRBV28
size: many
J: TRBJ2-7
CDR3: CASSSPGYRYEQYF
DNA: TGTGCCAGCAGTTCGCCGGGATATCGCTACGAGCAGTACTTC

D: NA
V: TRBV29-1
size: NA
J: TRBJ2-1
CDR3: CSVRLDTYNEQFF
DNA: TGCAGCGTTCGGCTGGATACCTACAATGAGCAGTTCTTC

D: NA
V: TRBV30
size: NA
J: TRBJ1-5
CDR3: CAWSSWYGAQHF
DNA: TGTGCCTGGAGTTCTTGGTACGGGGCCCAGCATTTT

D: NA
V: TRBV11-2
size: many
J: TRBJ2-1
CDR3: CASSLGGSIASSSYNEQFF
DNA: TGTGCCAGCAGCTTAGGGGGTTCGATAGCTTCTAGCTCCTACAATGAGCAGTTCTTC

D: TRBD1
V: TRBV9
size: few
J: TRBJ1-4
CDR3: CASSPRTGGLSNEKLFF
DNA: TGTGCCAGCAGCCCTCGGACAGGGGGCTTATCTAATGAAAAACTGTTTTTT

D: NA
V: TRBV4-1
size: few
J: TRBJ2-1
CDR3: CASSHPRGGNEQFF
DNA: TGCGCCAGCAGCCATCCTAGGGGTGGGAATGAGCAGTTCTTC

D: NA
V: TRBV6-2/TRBV6-3
size: NA
J: TRBJ2-4
CDR3: CASSYSTGLIQYF
DNA: TGTGCCAGCAGTTACTCGACGGGTCTCATTCAGTACTTC

D: NA
V: TRBV20-1
size: many
J: TRBJ1-1
CDR3: CSARDYSRGTTEAFF
DNA: TGCAGTGCTAGAGATTATTCTAGGGGGACCACTGAAGCTTTCTTT

D: TRBD2
V: TRBV2
size: many
J: TRBJ2-7
CDR3: CASSAEGLGIEQYF
DNA: TGTGCCAGCAGCGCAGAGGGACTAGGTATCGAGCAGTACTTC

D: TRBD2
V: TRBV20-1
size: NA
J: TRBJ2-7
CDR3: CSARSIGTSYPEQYF
DNA: TGCAGTGCTAGAAGTATCGGGACTAGCTACCCCGAGCAGTACTTC

D: NA
V: TRBV2
size: many
J: TRBJ1-4
CDR3: CASSERREPGKLFF
DNA: TGTGCCAGCAGTGAACGCCGGGAGCCGGGAAAACTGTTTTTT

D: TRBD1
V: TRBV12-3/TRBV12-4
size: many
J: TRBJ2-5
CDR3: CASSNRDRGPLETQYF
DNA: TGTGCCAGCAGTAACCGGGACAGGGGGCCCCTGGAGACCCAGTACTTC

D: TRBD2
V: TRBV3-1
size: many
J: TRBJ2-1
CDR3: CASSQAAGAYNEQFF
DNA: TGTGCCAGCAGCCAGGCAGCGGGGGCTTACAATGAGCAGTTCTTC

D: TRBD1
V: TRBV28
size: many
J: TRBJ2-1
CDR3: CASCTSGTDSYNEQFF
DNA: TGTGCCAGCTGTACCTCCGGGACAGACTCCTACAATGAGCAGTTCTTC

D: TRBD2
V: TRBV3-1
size: NA
J: TRBJ2-3
CDR3: CASSPEGRAGIDTQYF
DNA: TGTGCCAGCAGCCCAGAGGGGAGGGCCGGTATCGATACGCAGTATTTT

D: NA
V: TRBV27
size: NA
J: TRBJ2-1
CDR3: CASSLEGGSYKEQFF
DNA: TGTGCCAGCAGTTTGGAGGGGGGGTCCTACAAGGAGCAGTTCTTC

D: NA
V: TRBV29-1
size: few
J: TRBJ2-7
CDR3: CSVQFSGSYEQYF
DNA: TGCAGCGTACAATTTTCCGGCTCCTACGAGCAGTACTTC

D: TRBD2
V: TRBV7-9
size: many
J: TRBJ2-1
CDR3: CASSPGASGGNEQFF
DNA: TGTGCCAGCAGCCCCGGTGCTAGCGGCGGCAATGAGCAGTTCTTC

D: TRBD1
V: TRBV24-1
size: few
J: TRBJ2-1
CDR3: CATSAGQGANLLWFF
DNA: TGTGCCACCAGTGCCGGGCAGGGGGCCAATCTATTGTGGTTCTTC

D: NA
V: TRBV7-9
size: many
J: TRBJ1-1
CDR3: CASSAQGLPNTEAFF
DNA: TGTGCCAGCAGCGCGCAGGGACTGCCGAACACTGAAGCTTTCTTT

D: NA
V: TRBV3-1
size: few
J: TRBJ2-5
CDR3: CASSQDTVETQYF
DNA: TGTGCCAGCAGCCAAGACACTGTAGAGACCCAGTACTTC

D: NA
V: TRBV18
size: few
J: TRBJ2-7
CDR3: CATHGGDSYEQYF
DNA: TGTGCCACCCACGGGGGAGACTCCTACGAGCAGTACTTC

D: NA
V: TRBV15
size: few
J: TRBJ1-2
CDR3: CATSRAGQYNYGYTF
DNA: TGTGCCACCAGCAGAGCCGGACAGTACAACTATGGCTACACCTTC

D: NA
V: TRBV20-1
size: many
J: TRBJ2-3
CDR3: CSSEGRPRTDTQYF
DNA: TGCAGTTCGGAGGGCCGACCTCGCACAGATACGCAGTATTTT